Following are 26 T cell receptor beta chains from one sample sequenced in a study of blood T cells in healthy people across ages. Together with a sample-barcoded 5' primer, a J-beta primer mix was included in a second PCR lasting about 7 to 11 cycles. One entry per CDR3 protein results from TCRdb running MiXCR on the 5' RACE reads. Among about 1,400,000 distinct CDR3 sequences listed, around 39% were seen once. The sample was blood. The receptor set was obtained from a woman between 18 and 29 years old in good health.

The gene calls are TRBV12-3 or TRBV12-4 and TRBJ2-3; D gene uncertain. The V end was cut by 1 base, the J end by 0 bases, with 11 bases between. The CDR3 consists of 16 residues. CDR3 nucleotides: TGTGCCAGCAGTTTAGACGGGCAGATAAGCACAGATACGCAGTATTTT. Translation: CASSLDGQISTDTQYF.

This clonotype was picked up a small number of times. The V call is TRBV20-1, the J call TRBJ2-7; 7 bases fit TRBD1. V lost 8 bases, J lost 7 bases, and 11 bases stayed unmatched. Per the germline V gene, CDR1 is DFQATT and CDR2 is SNEGSKA (reference sequence). The CDR3 is 12 residues long. The CDR3 loop is CSTTGSLGEQYF. The CDR3 region has the DNA TGCAGTACGACAGGGAGCCTCGGGGAGCAGTACTTC.

The chain carries TRBV5-1 and TRBJ2-3; possibly TRBD2 for D (6 bases). V was clipped by 7 bases and J by 5 bases, with 17 bases between them. The CDR3 is 14 amino acids. Germline loops: CDR1 SGHRS, CDR2 YFSETQ. The CDR3 DNA is TGCGCCAGCCGACGAGCATCCGGGGGAGATACGCAGTATTTT. Translated: CASRRASGGDTQYF.

This clonotype was detected a few times. V is TRBV12-3 or TRBV12-4 and J is TRBJ1-2; no firm D call. The germline V and J ends were trimmed by 2 bases and 0 bases, with 13 bases remaining between them. The CDR3 runs 16 residues. The CDR3 nucleotides read TGTGCCAGCAGTTTAACGGCAGGCCTTACTAACTATGGCTACACCTTC. This encodes CASSLTAGLTNYGYTF.

The chain joins TRBV5-1 to TRBJ2-1; maybe TRBD2 (6 bases). V was pared by 0 bases and J by 0 bases, with 16 bases between. The CDR3 consists of 18 residues. Germline values: CDR1 SGHRS, CDR2 YFSETQ. The CDR3 here is CASSLGKGGTGSYNEQFF. The CDR3 DNA follows: TGCGCCAGCAGCTTGGGCAAGGGCGGGACGGGCTCCTACAATGAGCAGTTCTTC.

The chain is built from TRBV5-1 and TRBJ2-1; D ambiguous. Germline V gives CDR1 SGHRS, CDR2 YFSETQ. This CDR3 contains 15 residues. The V gene lost 4 bases and the J gene lost 1 base, with 12 bases spanning the gap. The DNA of the CDR3 is TGCGCCAGCAGCCCGACTCCCGTTTCCTACAATGAGCAGTTCTTC. Translation: CASSPTPVSYNEQFF.

The chain uses TRBV7-3 and TRBJ2-1; possible D gene TRBD1, 5 bases. Germline CDR1 is SGHTA and CDR2 is FQGTGA. V dropped 1 base and J dropped 8 bases, with 18 bases sitting between them. This CDR3 has 16 residues. In DNA, the CDR3 is TGTGCCAGCAGCTTAAGTGGGCAGGGCCGCTTGGATGAGCAGTTCTTC. It is translated as CASSLSGQGRLDEQFF.

This clonotype was counted a few times. The chain is built from TRBV7-2 and TRBJ1-5; D is unresolved. The CDR3 contains 13 residues. Germline lookup yields CDR1 SGHTA and CDR2 FQGNSA. The V end lost 2 bases, the J end lost 5 bases, and 7 bases lay between the germline ends. CDR3 coding DNA: TGTGCCAGCAGCTTATACGGGGATCAGCCCCAGCATTTT. Residues: CASSLYGDQPQHF.

The sample holds a few counts of this clonotype. V usage is TRBV7-9 and J usage is TRBJ1-5, with D hard to call. There are 19 residues in the CDR3. V lost 4 bases and J lost 0, with 22 bases in between. Germline assignment: CDR1 SEHNR and CDR2 FQNEAQ (reference sequence). The CDR3 here is CASSSTPVRPPYSNQPQHF. In nucleotides, the CDR3 is TGTGCCAGCAGCTCTACCCCAGTCCGCCCCCCTTATAGCAATCAGCCCCAGCATTTT.

Regarding this clonotype: This sequence may be a read error, since a much larger clone differs from it by one base. The rearrangement joins TRBV20-1 to TRBJ1-2; D possibly corresponds to TRBD1 (6 bases). Per the germline V gene, CDR1 is DFQATT and CDR2 is SNEGSKA (reference sequence). There are 12 residues in the CDR3. CDR3 loop: CSASGQSYGHTF. In DNA form, the CDR3 reads TGCAGTGCTAGTGGACAGAGCTATGGCCACACCTTC.

This clonotype was observed a few times. This chain connects TRBV2 to TRBJ1-1; 8 bases match TRBD1. J lost 5 bases, V lost 9 bases, and 5 bases had no gene match. Per the germline V gene, CDR1 is SNHLY and CDR2 is FYNNEI. The CDR3 contains 12 residues. CDR3 amino acids: CASDRGLTEAFF. The CDR3 coding sequence is TGTGCCAGTGACAGGGGTCTGACTGAAGCTTTCTTT.

This clonotype occurred a few times. J is TRBJ1-2 and V is TRBV9; D not resolved. The V end lost 4 bases, the J end lost 6 bases, and 16 bases lay between the germline ends. CDR3 size: 14 residues. Germline CDR1 and CDR2: SGDLS and YYNGEE. The chain's CDR3 is CASSPPRAQDGYTF. The CDR3 DNA is TGTGCCAGCAGCCCCCCTAGGGCGCAAGATGGCTACACCTTC.

As DNA, the CDR3 is TGTGCCAGCAGCGTATCTAGTCAAGAGACCCAGTACTTC. Residues: CASSVSSQETQYF. The rearrangement joins TRBV3-1 to TRBJ2-5; D uncertain. The CDR3 covers 13 residues. Trimming left V 5 bases short and J 2 bases short, with 9 bases between. Germline V lookup: CDR1 LGHDT, CDR2 YNNKEL (reference sequence).

The chain joins TRBV2 to TRBJ2-1; TRBD1 matches at 8 bases. With V trimmed by 10 bases and J by 9 bases, 11 bases remained unmatched. CDR3 size: 13 residues. Per the germline V gene, CDR1 is SNHLY and CDR2 is FYNNEI. The DNA of the CDR3 is TGTGCCACCAGCACAGGGGGTTGGAGTGAGCAGTTCTTC. The encoded protein is CATSTGGWSEQFF.

The CDR3: CVSSQLGMRTYEQYV. The CDR3 DNA reads as TGTGTCAGCAGCCAGTTGGGGATGAGAACCTACGAGCAGTACGTC. The chain has TRBV7-2 and TRBJ2-7; D call uncertain. Germline values: CDR1 SGHTA, CDR2 FQGNSA. This CDR3 spans 15 amino acids.

The chain recombines TRBV27 with TRBJ2-4; 11 positions match TRBD2. The J call may be in error: the DNA end matches TRBJ2-7 better. The CDR3 contains 15 residues. CDR1 and CDR2 (germline): MNHEY, SMNVEV (reference sequence). The CDR3, as DNA: TGTGCCAGCAGTCCAATAGCGGGGGGGCAGGGCGAGCAGTACTTC. This encodes CASSPIAGGQGEQYF.

This sequence joins TRBV6-6 and TRBJ2-5, with TRBD2 matching 8 bases. Trimming at V came to 7 bases and at J to 5 bases, leaving 18 bases not matched to a gene. CDR3 length equals 17 residues. Germline CDR1 MNHNY, CDR2 SVGAGI (reference sequence). CDR3 region: CASKHGGAVEDLETQYF. The CDR3 coding sequence is TGTGCCAGCAAACACGGGGGGGCGGTGGAGGATTTGGAGACCCAGTACTTC.

The V and J genes are TRBV3-1 and TRBJ2-7, with TRBD2 matching 7 bases. Losses at the gene ends were 8 bases for V and 0 bases for J; bases not matched to a gene: 10. Germline values: CDR1 LGHDT, CDR2 YNNKEL (reference sequence). The CDR3 length is 15 residues. This CDR3 reads CASQTSSGSSYEQYF. The CDR3 DNA sequence: TGTGCCAGCCAAACGTCTAGCGGTAGCTCCTACGAGCAGTACTTC.

This chain joins TRBV10-1 and TRBJ1-2; D not certain. The CDR3 totals 10 residues. Germline CDR1 reads WNHNN; CDR2 reads SYGVQD (reference sequence). V was shortened by 7 bases and J by 6 bases, with 6 bases between the two germline ends. The CDR3 DNA sequence: TGCGCCAGCACCGTAGATGGCTACACCTTC. Amino acid sequence: CASTVDGYTF.

On this clonotype itself: One end of the junction varies from germline; a read error may be responsible. V gene TRBV7-7 combines with J gene TRBJ2-1; D might be TRBD2 (6 bases). The CDR3 is 14 residues long. CDR1 and CDR2 from the germline V gene are SSHAT and FNYEAQ (reference sequence). The CDR3 sequence is CASSSSSAGYEQLF. In DNA, the CDR3 is TGTGCCAGCAGCTCCTCCAGCGCGGGGTATGAGCAGTTATTC.

This chain connects TRBV4-1 to TRBJ1-5; D call uncertain. Germline V gene lookup returns CDR1 MGHRA and CDR2 YSYEKL. V lost 0 bases and J 5 bases, leaving 8 bases between the germline ends. The CDR3 loop spans 14 amino acids. For the CDR3, the DNA is TGCGCCAGCAGCCAAGACAGGTCGGATCAGCCCCAGCATTTT. Translating gives CASSQDRSDQPQHF.

The chain has TRBV6-5 and TRBJ1-2, with D maybe TRBD1 (6 bases). The germline V and J ends were trimmed by 11 bases and 0 bases, with 13 bases remaining between them. Germline lookup yields CDR1 MNHEY and CDR2 SVGAGI. This CDR3 is built from 13 residues. CDR3 bases: TGTGCCGGACGACAGGATTCTAACTATGGCTACACCTTC. Its protein is CAGRQDSNYGYTF.

This clonotype turned up a few times. J is TRBJ2-4 and V is TRBV2; tentative D call: TRBD2 (6 bases). The better agreement between TRBJ2-7 and the DNA end casts doubt on the J call. The CDR3 spans 15 residues. Per germline, CDR1 SNHLY and CDR2 FYNNEI. The CDR3 reads CASMTPRGRVDEQYF. The CDR3 DNA follows: TGTGCCAGCATGACCCCGCGGGGAAGAGTCGACGAGCAGTACTTC.

This clonotype was detected only a few times. The genes are TRBV3-1 and TRBJ2-1; D perhaps matches TRBD2 (5 bases). The CDR3 spans 14 residues. V gave up 4 bases and J gave up 0 bases, with 7 bases separating them. The germline V gene encodes CDR1 LGHDT and CDR2 YNNKEL (reference sequence). CDR3 residues: CASSRGFSYNEQFF. The CDR3 region has the DNA TGTGCCAGCAGCCGCGGGTTCTCCTACAATGAGCAGTTCTTC.

This clonotype was picked up a small number of times. The chain has TRBV30 and TRBJ1-1; no clear D. This CDR3 comprises 13 residues. V was trimmed by 2 bases and J by 6 bases, leaving 13 bases between them. From germline, CDR1 is GTSNPN and CDR2 SVGIG (reference sequence). As DNA, the CDR3 is TGTGCCTGGAGTTGGGCGGTGAAGGCTGAAGCTTTCTTT. Amino acids: CAWSWAVKAEAFF.

J is TRBJ2-7 and V is TRBV2, with TRBD2 identical over 8 bases. The CDR3 has 14 residues. Trimming at V came to 6 bases and at J to 2 bases, leaving 6 bases not matched to a gene. The germline V gene has CDR1 SNHLY and CDR2 FYNNEI. CDR3 nucleotide sequence: TGTGCCAGCAGGCGGGGGGTGGACGCCTACGAGCAGTACTTC. It encodes CASRRGVDAYEQYF.